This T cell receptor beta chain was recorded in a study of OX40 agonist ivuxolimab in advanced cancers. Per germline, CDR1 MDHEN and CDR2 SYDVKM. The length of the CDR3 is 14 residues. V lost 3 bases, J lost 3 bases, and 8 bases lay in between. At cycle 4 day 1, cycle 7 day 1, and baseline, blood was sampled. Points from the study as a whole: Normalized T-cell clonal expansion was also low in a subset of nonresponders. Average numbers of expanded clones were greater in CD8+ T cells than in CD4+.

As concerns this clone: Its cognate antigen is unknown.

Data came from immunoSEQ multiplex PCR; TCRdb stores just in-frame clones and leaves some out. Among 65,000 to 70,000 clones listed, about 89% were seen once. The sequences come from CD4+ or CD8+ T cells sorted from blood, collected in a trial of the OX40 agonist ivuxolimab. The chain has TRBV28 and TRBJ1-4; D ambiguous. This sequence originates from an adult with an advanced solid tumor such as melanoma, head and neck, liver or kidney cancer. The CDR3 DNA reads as TGTGCCAGCAGTTTGATGGGCGCTAATGAAAAACTGTTTTTT. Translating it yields CASSLMGANEKLFF.